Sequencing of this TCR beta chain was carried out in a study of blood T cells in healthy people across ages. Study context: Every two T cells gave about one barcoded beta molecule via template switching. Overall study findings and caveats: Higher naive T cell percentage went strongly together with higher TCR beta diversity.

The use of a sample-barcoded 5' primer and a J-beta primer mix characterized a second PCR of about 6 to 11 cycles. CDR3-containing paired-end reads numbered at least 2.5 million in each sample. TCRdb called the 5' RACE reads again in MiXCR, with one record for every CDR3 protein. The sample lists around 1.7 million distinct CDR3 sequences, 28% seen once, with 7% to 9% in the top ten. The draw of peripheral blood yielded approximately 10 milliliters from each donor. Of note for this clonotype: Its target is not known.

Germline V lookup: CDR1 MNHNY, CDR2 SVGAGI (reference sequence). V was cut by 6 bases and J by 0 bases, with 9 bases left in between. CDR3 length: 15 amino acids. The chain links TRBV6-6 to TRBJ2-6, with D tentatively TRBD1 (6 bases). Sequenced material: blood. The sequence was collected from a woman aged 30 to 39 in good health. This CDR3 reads CASRTGYSGANVLTF. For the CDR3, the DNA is TGTGCCAGCAGGACAGGCTACTCTGGGGCCAACGTCCTGACTTTC.